The rows below give T cell receptor beta chains drawn from one sample of a study of cytomegalovirus exposure and HLA in healthy donors. The data were produced by immunoSEQ multiplex PCR, yet TCRdb's version contains in-frame clones alone and is incomplete. This table has 100,000 to 140,000 clones, 81% appearing once. The sequenced sample consisted of PBMCs. The source of these receptors is a man aged 30-40 years in good health and CMV-seronegative. The CDR3 runs from the conserved cysteine through the conserved F or W. Fields, in order: D gene, J gene, V gene, clone size, CDR3 protein, CDR3 DNA. A D gene is named only where the DNA matches it firmly. Size values are once, few and many counts, or a class for expanded clones, and some rows have none.

d_gene: -; j_gene: TRBJ1-4; v_gene: TRBV4-1; abundance: -; CDR3aa: CASSPLNPTSEKLFF; CDR3nt: TGCGCCAGCAGCCCGCTTAACCCCACTAGCGAAAAACTGTTTTTT
d_gene: TRBD2; j_gene: TRBJ2-5; v_gene: TRBV6-1; abundance: -; CDR3aa: CASSELAGGPETQYF; CDR3nt: TGTGCCAGCAGTGAACTAGCGGGGGGGCCAGAGACCCAGTACTTC
d_gene: -; j_gene: TRBJ2-5; v_gene: TRBV5-1; abundance: -; CDR3aa: CASSSSGPGETQYF; CDR3nt: TGCGCCAGCAGCTCCTCCGGCCCCGGGGAGACCCAGTACTTC
d_gene: -; j_gene: TRBJ2-7; v_gene: TRBV30; abundance: -; CDR3aa: CAWSERGYEQYF; CDR3nt: TGTGCCTGGAGTGAGAGGGGGTACGAGCAGTACTTC
d_gene: -; j_gene: TRBJ2-1; v_gene: TRBV6-5; abundance: few; CDR3aa: CASSYTPPSGDEQFF; CDR3nt: TGTGCCAGCAGTTACACTCCCCCCAGCGGCGATGAGCAGTTCTTC
d_gene: TRBD2; j_gene: TRBJ2-3; v_gene: TRBV30; abundance: -; CDR3aa: CAWSITRTSGRVQDTQYF; CDR3nt: TGTGCCTGGAGTATAACCCGGACTAGCGGGAGGGTGCAGGATACGCAGTATTTT
d_gene: -; j_gene: TRBJ1-5; v_gene: TRBV19; abundance: few; CDR3aa: CASSIDPRGGAQPQHF; CDR3nt: TGTGCCAGTAGTATAGATCCCCGTGGGGGGGCTCAGCCCCAGCATTTT
d_gene: -; j_gene: TRBJ2-1; v_gene: TRBV29-1; abundance: -; CDR3aa: CSVGQSNEQFF; CDR3nt: TGCAGCGTTGGGCAGTCGAATGAGCAGTTCTTC
d_gene: TRBD1; j_gene: TRBJ1-1; v_gene: TRBV6-5; abundance: -; CDR3aa: CASSKTGRVAAFF; CDR3nt: TGTGCCAGCAGTAAGACAGGGCGCGTTGCGGCTTTCTTT
d_gene: -; j_gene: TRBJ1-6; v_gene: TRBV30; abundance: -; CDR3aa: CAWLPGVGSPLHF; CDR3nt: TGTGCCTGGCTTCCAGGGGTTGGATCACCCCTCCACTTT
d_gene: -; j_gene: TRBJ2-7; v_gene: TRBV30; abundance: once; CDR3aa: CAWSRGGNSYEQYF; CDR3nt: TGTGCCTGGAGTCGTGGGGGGAACTCCTACGAGCAGTACTTC
d_gene: -; j_gene: TRBJ1-2; v_gene: TRBV5-1; abundance: -; CDR3aa: CASSLPSGDGYTF; CDR3nt: TGCGCCAGCAGCCTACCTTCGGGGGATGGCTACACCTTC
d_gene: -; j_gene: TRBJ1-1; v_gene: TRBV19; abundance: -; CDR3aa: CASSIVLRTEAFF; CDR3nt: TGTGCCAGTAGTATAGTCCTCCGCACTGAAGCTTTCTTT
d_gene: TRBD2; j_gene: TRBJ2-5; v_gene: TRBV11-2; abundance: -; CDR3aa: CASSYGGARETQYF; CDR3nt: TGTGCCAGCAGCTACGGGGGGGCCCGGGAGACCCAGTACTTC
d_gene: -; j_gene: TRBJ2-7; v_gene: TRBV5-1; abundance: -; CDR3aa: CASRSQGTNEQYF; CDR3nt: TGCGCCAGCAGGTCCCAGGGCACTAACGAGCAGTACTTC
d_gene: -; j_gene: TRBJ2-1; v_gene: TRBV5-1; abundance: -; CDR3aa: CASSLGSLEGNEQFF; CDR3nt: TGCGCCAGCAGCTTGGGGTCACTAGAAGGCAATGAGCAGTTCTTC
d_gene: -; j_gene: TRBJ1-3; v_gene: TRBV4-1; abundance: -; CDR3aa: CASSQDPRGSSGNTIYF; CDR3nt: TGCGCCAGCAGCCAAGATCCCAGGGGATCCTCTGGAAACACCATATATTTT
d_gene: TRBD1; j_gene: TRBJ1-3; v_gene: TRBV4-2; abundance: -; CDR3aa: CASSQDRSSGNTIYF; CDR3nt: TGTGCCAGCAGCCAGGACAGGAGCTCTGGAAACACCATATATTTT
d_gene: -; j_gene: TRBJ1-6; v_gene: TRBV5-4; abundance: -; CDR3aa: CASSLGGSYNSPLHF; CDR3nt: TGTGCCAGCAGCTTAGGGGGCTCCTATAATTCACCCCTCCACTTT
d_gene: -; j_gene: TRBJ2-7; v_gene: TRBV20-1; abundance: once; CDR3aa: CSARGTYEQYF; CDR3nt: TGCAGTGCTAGGGGGACTTACGAGCAGTACTTC
d_gene: -; j_gene: TRBJ1-2; v_gene: TRBV30; abundance: -; CDR3aa: CAWTQGPEVGYTF; CDR3nt: TGTGCCTGGACCCAAGGGCCGGAGGTTGGCTACACCTTC
d_gene: -; j_gene: TRBJ2-7; v_gene: TRBV4-1; abundance: -; CDR3aa: CASSHAPGRGYEQYF; CDR3nt: TGCGCCAGCAGCCATGCCCCGGGACGGGGGTACGAGCAGTACTTC
d_gene: -; j_gene: TRBJ1-6; v_gene: TRBV19; abundance: -; CDR3aa: CASSTGHHNSPLHF; CDR3nt: TGTGCCAGTAGTACGGGACACCATAATTCACCCCTCCACTTT
d_gene: TRBD2; j_gene: TRBJ2-3; v_gene: TRBV6-5; abundance: few; CDR3aa: CASKGLAGEADTQYF; CDR3nt: TGTGCCAGCAAGGGTCTAGCGGGGGAGGCAGATACGCAGTATTTT
d_gene: -; j_gene: TRBJ2-7; v_gene: TRBV6-1; abundance: -; CDR3aa: CASSEQPGSSYEQYF; CDR3nt: TGTGCCAGCAGTGAACAGCCGGGTAGCTCCTACGAGCAGTACTTC
d_gene: -; j_gene: TRBJ2-2; v_gene: TRBV6-1; abundance: -; CDR3aa: CASSEAQGLGELFF; CDR3nt: TGTGCCAGCAGTGAAGCGCAGGGACTCGGGGAGCTGTTTTTT
d_gene: TRBD2; j_gene: TRBJ2-2; v_gene: TRBV6-4; abundance: -; CDR3aa: CASSDAGGEDHTGELFF; CDR3nt: TGTGCCAGCAGTGACGCTGGGGGGGAAGATCACACCGGGGAGCTGTTTTTT
d_gene: -; j_gene: TRBJ2-3; v_gene: TRBV2; abundance: -; CDR3aa: CASSGHRHTDTQYF; CDR3nt: TGTGCCAGCAGTGGACATCGGCACACAGATACGCAGTATTTT
d_gene: -; j_gene: TRBJ2-5; v_gene: TRBV7-6; abundance: -; CDR3aa: CASSSGLGETQYF; CDR3nt: TGTGCCAGCAGCTCGGGACTGGGAGAGACCCAGTACTTC
d_gene: -; j_gene: TRBJ2-2; v_gene: TRBV5-4; abundance: -; CDR3aa: CASSWDTLNTGELFF; CDR3nt: TGTGCCAGCAGCTGGGACACGTTGAACACCGGGGAGCTGTTTTTT
d_gene: -; j_gene: TRBJ2-1; v_gene: TRBV4-1; abundance: few; CDR3aa: CASSSIRLLGGGNEQFF; CDR3nt: TGCGCCAGCAGCTCTATAAGGTTACTGGGGGGTGGGAATGAGCAGTTCTTC
d_gene: -; j_gene: TRBJ2-1; v_gene: TRBV27; abundance: -; CDR3aa: CASSLPGGGWDEQFF; CDR3nt: TGTGCCAGCAGTTTACCTGGGGGGGGCTGGGATGAGCAGTTCTTC